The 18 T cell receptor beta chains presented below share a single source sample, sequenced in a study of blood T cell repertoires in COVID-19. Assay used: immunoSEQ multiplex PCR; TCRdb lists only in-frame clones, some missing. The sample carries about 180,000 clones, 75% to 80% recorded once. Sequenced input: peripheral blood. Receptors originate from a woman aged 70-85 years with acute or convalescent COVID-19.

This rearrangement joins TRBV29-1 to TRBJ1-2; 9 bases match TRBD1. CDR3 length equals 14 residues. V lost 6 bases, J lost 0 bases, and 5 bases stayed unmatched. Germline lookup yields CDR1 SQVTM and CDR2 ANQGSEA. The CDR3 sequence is CSVWTGEANYGYTF. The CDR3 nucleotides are TGCAGCGTCTGGACAGGGGAGGCTAACTATGGCTACACCTTC.

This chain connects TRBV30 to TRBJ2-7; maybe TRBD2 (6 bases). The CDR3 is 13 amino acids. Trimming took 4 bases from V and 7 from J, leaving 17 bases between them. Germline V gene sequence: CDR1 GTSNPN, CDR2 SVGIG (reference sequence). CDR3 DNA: TGTGCCTGGACCCCAGGAGGGCTGGGTGAGCAGTACTTC. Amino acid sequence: CAWTPGGLGEQYF.

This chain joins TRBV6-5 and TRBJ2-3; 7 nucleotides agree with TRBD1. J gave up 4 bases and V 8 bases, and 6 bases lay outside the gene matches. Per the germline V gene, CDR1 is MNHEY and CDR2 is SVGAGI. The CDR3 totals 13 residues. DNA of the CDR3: TGTGCCAGCGTTAACAGGGGTCCAGATACGCAGTATTTT. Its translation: CASVNRGPDTQYF.

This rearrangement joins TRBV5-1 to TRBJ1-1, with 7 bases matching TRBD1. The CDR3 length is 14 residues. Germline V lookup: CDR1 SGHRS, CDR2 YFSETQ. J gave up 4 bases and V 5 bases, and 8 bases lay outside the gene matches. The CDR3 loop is CASRTGYLSTEAFF. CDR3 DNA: TGCGCCAGCAGGACAGGGTATCTTAGCACTGAAGCTTTCTTT.

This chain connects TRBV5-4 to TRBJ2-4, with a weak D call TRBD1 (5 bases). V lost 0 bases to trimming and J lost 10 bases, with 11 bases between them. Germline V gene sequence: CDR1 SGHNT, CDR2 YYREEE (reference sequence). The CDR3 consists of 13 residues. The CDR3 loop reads CASSLERPGIQYF. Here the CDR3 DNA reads TGTGCCAGCAGCTTGGAACGGCCAGGGATTCAGTACTTC.

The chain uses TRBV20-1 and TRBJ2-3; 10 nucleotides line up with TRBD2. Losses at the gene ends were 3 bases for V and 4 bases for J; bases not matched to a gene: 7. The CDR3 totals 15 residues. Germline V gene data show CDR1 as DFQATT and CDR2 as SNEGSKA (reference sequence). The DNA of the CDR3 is TGCAGTGCTAGTAAACTAGCGGGAAGCGCAGATACGCAGTATTTT. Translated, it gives CSASKLAGSADTQYF.

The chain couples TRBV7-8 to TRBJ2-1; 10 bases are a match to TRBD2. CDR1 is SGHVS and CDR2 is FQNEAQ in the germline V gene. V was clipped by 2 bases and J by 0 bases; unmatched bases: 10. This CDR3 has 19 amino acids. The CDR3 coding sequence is TGTGCCAGCAGCTTAAGATCAAGCGGGAGGGCTCACTCCTACAATGAGCAGTTCTTC. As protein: CASSLRSSGRAHSYNEQFF.

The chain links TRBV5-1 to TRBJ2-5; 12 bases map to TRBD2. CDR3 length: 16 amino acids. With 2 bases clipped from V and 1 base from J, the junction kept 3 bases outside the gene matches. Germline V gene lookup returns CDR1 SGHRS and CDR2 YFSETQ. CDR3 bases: TGCGCCAGCAGCTTAAGGACTAGCGGGGCCCAAGAGACCCAGTACTTC. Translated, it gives CASSLRTSGAQETQYF.

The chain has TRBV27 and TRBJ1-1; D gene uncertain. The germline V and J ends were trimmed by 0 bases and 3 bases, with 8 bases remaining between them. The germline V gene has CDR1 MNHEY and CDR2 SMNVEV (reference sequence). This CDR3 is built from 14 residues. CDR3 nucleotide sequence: TGTGCCAGCAGTTTATCGGTGAGGGACACTGAAGCTTTCTTT. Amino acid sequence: CASSLSVRDTEAFF.

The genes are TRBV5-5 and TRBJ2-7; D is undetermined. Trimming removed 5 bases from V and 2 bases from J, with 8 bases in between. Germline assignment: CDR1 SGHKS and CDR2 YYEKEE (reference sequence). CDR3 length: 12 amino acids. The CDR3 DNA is TGTGCCAGCAGTTTAACACCCTACGAGCAGTACTTC. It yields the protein CASSLTPYEQYF.

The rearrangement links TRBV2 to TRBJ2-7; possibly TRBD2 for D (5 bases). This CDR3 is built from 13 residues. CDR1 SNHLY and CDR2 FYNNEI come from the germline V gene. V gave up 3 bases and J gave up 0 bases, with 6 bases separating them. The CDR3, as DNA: TGTGCCAGCAGTGAGGACTCCTCCTACGAGCAGTACTTC. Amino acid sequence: CASSEDSSYEQYF.

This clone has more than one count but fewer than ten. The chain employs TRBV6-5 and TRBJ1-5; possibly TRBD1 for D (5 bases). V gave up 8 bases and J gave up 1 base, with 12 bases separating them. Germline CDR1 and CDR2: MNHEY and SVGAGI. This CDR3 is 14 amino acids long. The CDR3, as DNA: TGTGCCAGCGTTGGCAGGGCGAGCAATCAGCCCCAGCATTTT. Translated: CASVGRASNQPQHF.

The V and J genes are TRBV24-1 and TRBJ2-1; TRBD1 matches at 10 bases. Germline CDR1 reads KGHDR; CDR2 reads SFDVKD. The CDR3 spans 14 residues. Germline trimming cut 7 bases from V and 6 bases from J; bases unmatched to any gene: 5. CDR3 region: CATRDRGTSNEQFF. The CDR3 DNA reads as TGTGCCACCAGGGACAGGGGGACCAGCAATGAGCAGTTCTTC.

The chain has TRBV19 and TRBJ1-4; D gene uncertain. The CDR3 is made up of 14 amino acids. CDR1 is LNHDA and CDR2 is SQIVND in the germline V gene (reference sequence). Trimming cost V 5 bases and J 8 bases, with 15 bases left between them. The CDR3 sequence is CASSSSHEEEKLFF. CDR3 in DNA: TGTGCCAGTAGTTCCTCGCACGAGGAGGAAAAACTGTTTTTT.

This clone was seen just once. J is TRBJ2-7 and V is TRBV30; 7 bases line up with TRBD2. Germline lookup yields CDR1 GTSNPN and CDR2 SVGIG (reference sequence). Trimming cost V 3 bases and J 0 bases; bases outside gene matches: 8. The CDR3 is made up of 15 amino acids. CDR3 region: CAWRGKAGNSYEQYF. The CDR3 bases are TGTGCCTGGAGGGGGAAAGCGGGAAACTCCTACGAGCAGTACTTC.

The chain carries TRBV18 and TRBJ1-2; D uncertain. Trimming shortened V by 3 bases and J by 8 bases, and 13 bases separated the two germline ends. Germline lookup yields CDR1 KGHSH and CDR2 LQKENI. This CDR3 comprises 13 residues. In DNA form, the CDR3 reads TGTGCCAGCTCACCGGAGCAGAGGCAGGGCTACACCTTC. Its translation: CASSPEQRQGYTF.

The CDR3 region has the DNA TGTGCCAGCAGACAGGGCAACACCGGGGAGCTGTTTTTT. Amino acids: CASRQGNTGELFF. The genes are TRBV3-1 (or the pseudogene TRBV3-2) and TRBJ2-2; maybe TRBD1 (6 bases). Trimming shortened V by 6 bases and J by 2 bases, and 7 bases separated the two germline ends. There are 13 residues in the CDR3. CDR1 is LGHDT, CDR2 YNNKEL, per germline (reference sequence).

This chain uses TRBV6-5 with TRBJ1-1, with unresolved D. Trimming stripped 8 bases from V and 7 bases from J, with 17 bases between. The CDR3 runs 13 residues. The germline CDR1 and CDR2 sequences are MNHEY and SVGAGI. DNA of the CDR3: TGTGCCAGCTACCTGGCCGGAGGGATTGAAGCTTTCTTT. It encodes CASYLAGGIEAFF.